The next 26 T cell receptor beta chains were all read from a single sample in a study of cytomegalovirus exposure and HLA in healthy donors (dated by TCRdb to about 2017). Library preparation was by the immunoSEQ multiplex PCR assay. For the multiplex PCR, a mixture combining 60 forward primers for TCR Vbeta segments and 13 reverse primers for TCR Jbeta segments was used. The immuneACCESS repertoire file appears here via TCRdb, limited to in-frame rearrangements. These files lack a portion of the clones; in checked studies, under half of the deficit traces to unresolved V genes, and the cause of the others is not known. The sample data list more than 70,000 clones, and over 70% of these were observed just once. About 2.1% of the sample belongs to the ten largest clones. The sequenced material came from PBMCs. Receptors originate from a boy aged 5-17 years in good health and CMV-seronegative.

The table lists this clone with a count of one. The final CDR3 position lacks the conserved phenylalanine or tryptophan, pointing to a likely read error. This chain links TRBV4-3 with TRBJ1-2; tentative D call: TRBD1 (5 bases). Germline CDR1 and CDR2: LGHNA and YSLEER. Trimming left V 7 bases short and J 2 bases short, with 14 bases between. The CDR3 sequence is 14 residues long. CDR3 sequence reads: CASNPGGANYGYTL. The CDR3 DNA is TGCGCCAGCAACCCGGGGGGAGCGAACTATGGCTACACCCTC.

This clone showed up just a few times. This chain links TRBV28 with TRBJ2-3; D unclear. The CDR3 sequence is 13 residues long. Trimming took 3 bases from V and 6 from J, leaving 10 bases between them. CDR1 and CDR2 (germline): MDHEN, SYDVKM. The CDR3 here is CASSFLLFDTQYF. The CDR3 nucleotides are TGTGCCAGCAGTTTCCTTCTCTTCGATACGCAGTATTTT.

The rearrangement joins TRBV9 to TRBJ2-7; TRBD1 matches at 9 bases. The V and J ends lost 0 bases and 3 bases, in that order; junction bases with no gene match: 7. The CDR3 covers 16 residues. Per germline, CDR1 SGDLS and CDR2 YYNGEE. CDR3 protein: CASSVASGTGRYEQYF. For the CDR3, the DNA is TGTGCCAGCAGCGTAGCTTCCGGGACAGGGCGCTACGAGCAGTACTTC. Together with reference TRBV9 and TRBJ2-7, the CDR3 gives the full variable domain: DSGVTQTPKHLITATGQRVTLRCSPRSGDLSVYWYQQSLDQGLQFLIQYYNGEERAKGNILERFSAQQFPDLHSELNLSSLELGDSALYFCASSVASGTGRYEQYFGPGTRLTVT.

The chain uses TRBV28 and TRBJ2-5; tentative D call: TRBD2 (5 bases). This CDR3 is built from 15 residues. In germline, CDR1 is MDHEN, CDR2 SYDVKM. V gave up 1 base and J gave up 5 bases, with 14 bases separating them. The CDR3 protein is CASSLSPRGGETQYF. CDR3 sequence (DNA): TGTGCCAGCAGTTTATCACCGCGTGGCGGGGAGACCCAGTACTTC.

The chain employs TRBV5-6 and TRBJ1-2, with TRBD1 matching over 7 bases. From germline, CDR1 is SGHDT and CDR2 YYEEEE. The CDR3 is 13 residues long. V dropped 5 bases and J dropped 5; count of bases not matched to a gene: 6. CDR3 nucleotide sequence: TGTGCCAGCAGTTTAACCAGGGGGTATGGCTACACCTTC. Translating gives CASSLTRGYGYTF.

This clone showed up just a few times. The gene calls are TRBV18 and TRBJ2-5; no clear D. The CDR3 spans 15 residues. V shed 0 bases and J shed 3 bases, with 11 bases lying between them. Per the germline V gene, CDR1 is KGHSH and CDR2 is LQKENI. The CDR3 DNA reads as TGTGCCAGCTCACCACCGCTTGCGCGAGAAGAGACCCAGTACTTC. Protein: CASSPPLAREETQYF.

The chain carries TRBV5-4 and TRBJ2-5; possible D gene TRBD1, 5 bases. The germline V gene has CDR1 SGHNT and CDR2 YYREEE (reference sequence). V lost 0 bases and J 1 base, leaving 10 bases between the germline ends. The CDR3 sequence is 15 residues long. CDR3 residues: CASSLGQILQETQYF. For the CDR3, the DNA is TGTGCCAGCAGCTTGGGACAGATCCTCCAAGAGACCCAGTACTTC.

The CDR3 DNA reads as TGTGCCAGCAGCTTGGGGACAGGGCAGCCCCAGCATTTT. Translated, it gives CASSLGTGQPQHF. The gene calls are TRBV7-9 and TRBJ1-5; 9 bases agree with TRBD1. V was pared by 3 bases and J by 7 bases, with 1 base of the junction left unmatched. Germline V gene data show CDR1 as SEHNR and CDR2 as FQNEAQ (reference sequence). The CDR3 contains 13 residues.

Only one count was recorded for this clone. V and J are TRBV6-1 and TRBJ1-5; the D is unclear. V dropped 2 bases and J dropped 7 bases, with 3 bases sitting between them. Germline CDR1 MNHNS, CDR2 SASEGT. The CDR3 consists of 11 residues. In DNA, the CDR3 is TGTGCCAGCAGTGAACCACAGCCCCAGCATTTT. Translating gives CASSEPQPQHF.

Here the CDR3 DNA reads TGTGCCAGTAAGGCCAGCGGGGGCACTGAAGCTTTCTTT. Translation gives CASKASGGTEAFF. The chain links TRBV19 to TRBJ1-1, with a tentative D call TRBD1 (5 bases). Germline lookup yields CDR1 LNHDA and CDR2 SQIVND (reference sequence). CDR3 length: 13 residues. Deletions cut 7 bases from V and 4 bases from J, with 13 bases between.

Only a few counts were recorded for this clone. The chain is built from TRBV6-5 and TRBJ2-1, with 14 bases that match TRBD2. After removal of 0 bases from V and 8 bases from J, the junction contained 3 bases not matched to a gene. This CDR3 contains 16 residues. Looked up from germline, CDR1 is MNHEY and CDR2 is SVGAGI. The CDR3 DNA reads as TGTGCCAGCAGTTACTCCGGGACTAGCGGGGGCCATGAGCAGTTCTTC. Translating it yields CASSYSGTSGGHEQFF.

The J gene is TRBJ2-4, the V gene TRBV9; 8 nucleotides agree with TRBD1. CDR1 SGDLS and CDR2 YYNGEE come from the germline V gene. V lost 3 bases and J lost 6; bases outside the gene matches: 8. The CDR3 totals 15 residues. The CDR3 sequence: CASSAQSDRANIQYF. The CDR3 region has the DNA TGTGCCAGCAGCGCCCAGTCGGACAGGGCAAACATTCAGTACTTC.

This clone has more than one count but fewer than ten. The chain links TRBV6-5 to TRBJ1-5; D unclear. The CDR3 contains 13 residues. Germline assignment: CDR1 MNHEY and CDR2 SVGAGI. V shed 6 bases and J shed 7 bases, with 13 bases lying between them. This CDR3 is CASSPNGFQPQHF. The CDR3 region has the DNA TGTGCCAGCAGCCCCAACGGTTTCCAGCCCCAGCATTTT.

The chain has TRBV7-2 and TRBJ1-5; TRBD1 aligns across 8 bases. Germline CDR1 and CDR2: SGHTA and FQGNSA. The V segment lost 4 bases and the J segment 4 bases; nucleotides outside the gene matches: 3. CDR3 length: 14 amino acids. The CDR3 DNA follows: TGTGCCAGCAGCTATACAGGGGGAAATCAGCCCCAGCATTTT. It yields the protein CASSYTGGNQPQHF.

This clone was detected only a few times. The V and J genes are TRBV7-9 and TRBJ1-1; D unclear. Deletions cut 4 bases from V and 3 bases from J, with 9 bases between. Germline V gene lookup returns CDR1 SEHNR and CDR2 FQNEAQ (reference sequence). The CDR3 is made up of 13 amino acids. CDR3 sequence reads: CASSSQSHTEAFF. In DNA form, the CDR3 reads TGTGCCAGCAGCTCACAAAGTCACACTGAAGCTTTCTTT. The full variable domain, in which reference TRBV7-9 and TRBJ1-1 provide the parts outside the CDR3, is DTGVSQNPRHKITKRGQNVTFRCDPISEHNRLYWYRQTLGQGPEFLTYFQNEAQLEKSRLLSDRFSAERPKGSFSTLEIQRTEQGDSAMYLCASSSQSHTEAFFGQGTRLTVV.

The V call is TRBV9, the J call TRBJ2-5, with 8 bases aligning to TRBD1. V trimming: 0 bases; J trimming: 1 base; junction bases outside the gene matches: 2. Per germline, CDR1 SGDLS and CDR2 YYNGEE. This CDR3 is 15 amino acids long. This CDR3 is CASSVGTGFQETQYF. The DNA of the CDR3 is TGTGCCAGCAGCGTAGGGACAGGGTTCCAAGAGACCCAGTACTTC. Based on the CDR3 plus reference TRBV9 and TRBJ2-5, the full variable domain is DSGVTQTPKHLITATGQRVTLRCSPRSGDLSVYWYQQSLDQGLQFLIQYYNGEERAKGNILERFSAQQFPDLHSELNLSSLELGDSALYFCASSVGTGFQETQYFGPGTRLLVL.

This chain joins TRBV30 and TRBJ2-1; D remains ambiguous. The CDR3 extends over 12 amino acids. Trimming took 0 bases from V and 11 from J, leaving 11 bases between them. Germline V gene data show CDR1 as GTSNPN and CDR2 as SVGIG (reference sequence). The CDR3 DNA follows: TGTGCCTGGAGTGTAGTGGTTGGGCAGCAGTTCTTC. This encodes CAWSVVVGQQFF.

The V and J genes are TRBV4-3 and TRBJ1-5, with D possibly matching TRBD1 (6 bases). This CDR3 has 14 residues. Germline V lookup: CDR1 LGHNA, CDR2 YSLEER. The V and J ends lost 4 bases and 7 bases respectively, with 14 bases between them. The CDR3 nucleotides read TGCGCCAGCAGCCCGACGACAGGCGGCCAGCCCCAGCATTTT. This translates into CASSPTTGGQPQHF.

This clone showed up just once. This chain joins TRBV4-3 and TRBJ2-3, with 8 bases matching TRBD2. V was pared by 0 bases and J by 5 bases, with 10 bases of the junction left unmatched. Germline V gene lookup returns CDR1 LGHNA and CDR2 YSLEER. The CDR3 runs 17 residues. The CDR3, as DNA: TGCGCCAGCAGCCAAGATGTATACGGGGGGGCCGTAGATACGCAGTATTTT. It translates to CASSQDVYGGAVDTQYF.

This rearrangement joins TRBV6-5 to TRBJ2-7; 8 bases align to TRBD1. Losses at the gene ends were 5 bases for V and 3 bases for J; bases not matched to a gene: 9. CDR3 length equals 15 residues. Germline CDR1 is MNHEY and CDR2 is SVGAGI. The CDR3 coding sequence is TGTGCCAGCAGTGTGGACAGGGCCCAGAACTACGAGCAGTACTTC. Translating gives CASSVDRAQNYEQYF.

The V and J genes are TRBV19 and TRBJ2-5, with D possibly being TRBD2 (5 bases). This CDR3 is 13 amino acids long. Trimming left V 3 bases short and J 7 bases short, with 12 bases between. Germline V CDR1 and CDR2: LNHDA, SQIVND (reference sequence). This CDR3 reads CASSIAGSMTQYF. CDR3 bases: TGTGCCAGTAGTATCGCGGGCTCTATGACCCAGTACTTC. The variable domain in full, with the rest retrieved from reference TRBV19 and TRBJ2-5, is DGGITQSPKYLFRKEGQNVTLSCEQNLNHDAMYWYRQDPGQGLRLIYYSQIVNDFQKGDIAEGYSVSREKKESFPLTVTSAQKNPTAFYLCASSIAGSMTQYFGPGTRLLVL.

The gene calls are TRBV4-3 and TRBJ2-5, with 8 bases identical to TRBD1. CDR1 LGHNA and CDR2 YSLEER come from the germline V gene. CDR3 length: 15 residues. J lost 5 bases, V lost 0 bases, and 5 bases had no gene match. This CDR3 reads CASSQDRGRVETQYF. CDR3 bases: TGCGCCAGCAGCCAAGACAGGGGGCGCGTGGAGACCCAGTACTTC.

The rearrangement uses TRBV7-2 and TRBJ1-6, with D perhaps TRBD1 (6 bases). The CDR3 is 15 residues long. The V gene lost 7 bases and the J gene lost 5 bases, with 15 bases spanning the gap. Germline V lookup: CDR1 SGHTA, CDR2 FQGNSA. DNA of the CDR3: TGTGCCAGCAATTCAGGACAGACTAATAATTCACCCCTCCACTTT. Translation gives CASNSGQTNNSPLHF.

The chain joins TRBV19 to TRBJ2-5; D unresolved. Between the trimmed V and J ends, which lost 1 base and 3 bases, there was a span of 6 bases. The CDR3 has 13 residues. Germline V lookup: CDR1 LNHDA, CDR2 SQIVND (reference sequence). In DNA form, the CDR3 reads TGTGCCAGTAGTATAGCCAGAAAAGAGACCCAGTACTTC. Translated: CASSIARKETQYF.

The chain has TRBV4-1 and TRBJ2-7; 9 bases are a match to TRBD1. V was clipped by 6 bases and J by 2 bases; unmatched bases: 8. Looked up from germline, CDR1 is MGHRA and CDR2 is YSYEKL. This CDR3 spans 15 amino acids. CDR3 amino acids: CASSSSWDRAYEQYF. DNA for the CDR3: TGCGCCAGCAGTTCCTCCTGGGACAGGGCCTACGAGCAGTACTTC.

This sequence joins TRBV30 and TRBJ1-2; 9 bases are shared with TRBD1. The J segment lost 3 bases and the V segment lost 0 bases, leaving 14 bases of the junction unmatched. In germline, CDR1 is GTSNPN, CDR2 SVGIG (reference sequence). This CDR3 comprises 18 residues. The CDR3 DNA reads as TGTGCCTGGAGTGTACGGGGGACAGGGCGGATCGGTCACTATGGCTACACCTTC. Encoded protein: CAWSVRGTGRIGHYGYTF. Looking up the rest from reference TRBV30 and TRBJ1-2 gives the full variable domain: SQTIHQWPATLVQPVGSPLSLECTVEGTSNPNLYWYRQAAGRGLQLLFYSVGIGQISSEVPQNLSASRPQDRQFILSSKKLLLSDSGFYLCAWSVRGTGRIGHYGYTFGSGTRLTVV.